The source of this T cell receptor beta chain is a study of T-cell reconstitution after alpha-beta-depleted transplantation in children. Using unique molecular identifiers, the investigators prepared the TCRbeta library. TCRdb processed the PCR reads anew with MiXCR; each CDR3 protein has one entry. The sample lists fewer than 550,000 distinct CDR3 sequences, more than 9.5% seen once, with about 15% in the top ten. This clonotype appeared a few times. CDR3 length: 19 amino acids. CDR1 and CDR2 (germline): MNHEY, SVGAGI. V was pared by 2 bases and J by 1 base, with 15 bases of the junction left unmatched.

The source was PBMCs, mostly from graft donor cells, collected 180 days after TCRalphabeta/CD19-depleted stem cell transplant. The rearrangement uses TRBV6-5 and TRBJ2-5; 8 positions match TRBD1. The clonotype originates from a female patient under 10 years old who had a stem cell transplant for aplastic anemia, so the T cells may come from the graft donor. CDR3 residues: CASSYTGTFSTGAQETQYF. In DNA form, the CDR3 reads TGTGCCAGCAGTTACACGGGAACATTCTCGACAGGGGCCCAAGAGACCCAGTACTTC.